The 15 T cell receptor beta chains in this list originate from one sample, sequenced in a study of T cell responses to AZD1222 COVID-19 vaccine. The method was immunoSEQ multiplex PCR; TCRdb's version includes in-frame clones alone and lacks a portion of them. The table includes roughly 120,000 clones, around 93% detected once. This specimen consisted of peripheral blood, obtained on day 0 of AZD1222 vaccination. These receptors were taken from an adult in good health.

DNA of the CDR3: TGTGCCAGCAGGCCTTGGATGAACACTGAAGCTTTCTTT. Encoded protein: CASRPWMNTEAFF. The rearrangement links TRBV11-2 to TRBJ1-1; no definite D call. The CDR3 totals 13 residues. The germline V gene has CDR1 SGHAT and CDR2 FQNNGV. V lost 6 bases and J lost 0, with 8 bases in between.

The J gene is TRBJ1-5, the V gene TRBV5-5, with D perhaps matching TRBD1 (5 bases). CDR1 is SGHKS, CDR2 YYEKEE, per germline (reference sequence). The CDR3 is 15 amino acids. V was shortened by 0 bases and J by 6 bases, with 13 bases between the two germline ends. CDR3 in amino acids: CASSLGGSFAQPQHF. The CDR3 nucleotides are TGTGCCAGCAGCTTGGGGGGGTCCTTCGCTCAGCCCCAGCATTTT.

The J gene is TRBJ1-2, the V gene TRBV12-2; the table calls TRBD1, which could not be checked here. TRBV12-2 counts as a pseudogene. This CDR3 has 14 residues. CDR3 coding DNA: TGTGCAAGTCGCTTTGACAGGGAGGAGTGGGGCTACACCTTC. This translates into CASRFDREEWGYTF.

The chain is built from TRBV7-2 and TRBJ2-7; D is perhaps TRBD1 or TRBD2 (6 bases each). The CDR3 loop spans 16 amino acids. V lost 2 bases and J 0 bases, leaving 14 bases between the germline ends. Looked up from germline, CDR1 is SGHTA and CDR2 is FQGNSA. Written as DNA, the CDR3 is TGTGCCAGCAGCTTAAGAGGGGGGTTACCCTCCTACGAGCAGTACTTC. Translating it yields CASSLRGGLPSYEQYF.

This chain joins TRBV7-9 and TRBJ1-5, with D uncertain. From germline, CDR1 is SEHNR and CDR2 FQNEAQ (reference sequence). The germline V and J ends were trimmed by 0 bases and 3 bases, with 18 bases remaining between them. This CDR3 is 18 amino acids long. The CDR3 reads CASSLASNYGYNNQPQHF. The CDR3 nucleotides are TGTGCCAGCAGCTTAGCGTCTAATTATGGCTACAACAATCAGCCCCAGCATTTT.

V is TRBV4-1 and J is TRBJ1-4; D might be TRBD1 (5 bases). The CDR3 is 14 residues long. Germline lookup yields CDR1 MGHRA and CDR2 YSYEKL. V shed 4 bases and J shed 3 bases, with 9 bases lying between them. CDR3 loop: CASSLRVSNEKLFF. The CDR3 DNA reads as TGCGCCAGCAGCCTCAGGGTGTCTAATGAAAAACTGTTTTTT.

The V gene is TRBV28, the J gene TRBJ1-5; D gene uncertain. In germline, CDR1 is MDHEN, CDR2 SYDVKM. The CDR3 contains 15 residues. The V gene lost 5 bases and the J gene lost 0 bases, with 11 bases spanning the gap. CDR3 nucleotide sequence: TGTGCCAGCAGTCCGATGGGTCTTAGCAATCAGCCCCAGCATTTT. Translation gives CASSPMGLSNQPQHF.

The chain has TRBV6-5 and TRBJ1-2; TRBD1 might be the D (6 bases). Germline V gene lookup returns CDR1 MNHEY and CDR2 SVGAGI. V lost 4 bases and J 8 bases, leaving 17 bases between the germline ends. The CDR3 loop spans 14 amino acids. This CDR3 reads CASSSPEGGRGYTF. In nucleotides, the CDR3 is TGTGCCAGCAGTTCCCCGGAGGGGGGGAGAGGCTACACCTTC.

The chain uses TRBV28 and TRBJ1-5; 7 positions match TRBD1. The germline V gene has CDR1 MDHEN and CDR2 SYDVKM. The ends lost 6 bases at V and 9 bases at J; junction bases unmatched: 17. The CDR3 extends over 16 amino acids. The CDR3 region has the DNA TGTGCCAGCAGCTACATCCTTGGGCAGGGGGGTTGGCCCCAGCATTTT. Amino acids: CASSYILGQGGWPQHF. Full variable domain (rest looked up from reference TRBV28 and TRBJ1-5): DVKVTQSSRYLVKRTGEKVFLECVQDMDHENMFWYRQDPGLGLRLIYFSYDVKMKEKGDIPEGYSVSREKKERFSLILESASTNQTSMYLCASSYILGQGGWPQHFGDGTRLSIL.

The V and J genes are TRBV5-1 and TRBJ2-2; D tentatively reads TRBD1 or TRBD2 (5 bases each). Germline V gives CDR1 SGHRS, CDR2 YFSETQ. The length of the CDR3 is 14 residues. V lost 4 bases to trimming and J lost 7 bases, with 14 bases between them. The CDR3 spells CASSPTRGGGELFF. The CDR3 coding sequence is TGCGCCAGCAGCCCGACACGGGGCGGCGGGGAGCTGTTTTTT.

The J gene is TRBJ2-1, the V gene TRBV5-6; D may be TRBD2 (6 bases). CDR3 length equals 17 residues. V lost 1 base to trimming and J lost 3 bases, with 17 bases between them. Germline assignment: CDR1 SGHDT and CDR2 YYEEEE. The CDR3 DNA follows: TGTGCCAGCAGCTTGAAACTTGAGGCGGGACTCTACAATGAGCAGTTCTTC. Residues: CASSLKLEAGLYNEQFF.

V and J are TRBV28 and TRBJ2-7, with 11 bases identical to TRBD1. Germline lookup yields CDR1 MDHEN and CDR2 SYDVKM. V shed 4 bases and J 0 bases; nucleotides not matched to a gene: 5. The CDR3 loop spans 16 amino acids. The CDR3 spells CASSSAGTGGSYEQYF. Here the CDR3 DNA reads TGTGCCAGCAGTTCCGCCGGGACAGGGGGCTCCTACGAGCAGTACTTC.

The chain couples TRBV3-1 (or the pseudogene TRBV3-2) to TRBJ1-2, with TRBD1 matching over 9 bases. Unmatched junction bases numbered 5, after V lost 5 bases and J lost 1 base. The CDR3 contains 15 residues. The germline gives CDR1 LGHDT, CDR2 YNNKEL (reference sequence). The CDR3 DNA sequence: TGTGCCAGCAGCTTAACAGGGGGCGTTAACTATGGCTACACCTTC. It codes for CASSLTGGVNYGYTF.

This clone appeared a single time. The chain couples TRBV6-2 or TRBV6-3 to TRBJ1-1, with D unclear. Germline CDR1 MNHEY, CDR2 SVGEGT. The V end lost 6 bases, the J end lost 2 bases, and 19 bases lay between the germline ends. The CDR3 has 16 amino acids. CDR3 protein: CASSLQNWEVNTEAFF. The CDR3 DNA follows: TGTGCCAGCAGCCTACAGAACTGGGAGGTAAACACTGAAGCTTTCTTT.

The chain employs TRBV10-3 and TRBJ2-3, with TRBD1 as a possible D gene (6 bases). The CDR3 totals 14 residues. Trimming pared 10 bases from V and 6 bases from J, leaving 20 bases between. The V gene's germline CDR1 is ENHRY and CDR2 SYGVKD. CDR3 DNA: TGTGCCACGGAGGACAGTCGAATTAGGGATACGCAGTATTTT. Its protein product is CATEDSRIRDTQYF.